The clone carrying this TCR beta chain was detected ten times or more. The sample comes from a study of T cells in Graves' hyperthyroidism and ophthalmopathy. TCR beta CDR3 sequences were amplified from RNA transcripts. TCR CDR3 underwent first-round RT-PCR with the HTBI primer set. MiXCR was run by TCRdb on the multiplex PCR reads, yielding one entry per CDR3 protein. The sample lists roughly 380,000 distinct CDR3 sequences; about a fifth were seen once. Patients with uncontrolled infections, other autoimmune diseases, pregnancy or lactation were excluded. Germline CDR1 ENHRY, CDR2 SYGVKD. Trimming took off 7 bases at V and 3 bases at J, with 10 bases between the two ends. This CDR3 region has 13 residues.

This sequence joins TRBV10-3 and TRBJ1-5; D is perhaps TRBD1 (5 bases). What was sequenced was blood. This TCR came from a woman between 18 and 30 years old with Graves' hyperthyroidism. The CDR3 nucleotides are TGTGCCATCACGGGGCAGCTCAATCAGCCCCAGCATTTT. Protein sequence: CAITGQLNQPQHF.